Below are 20 T cell receptor beta chains sequenced from a single sample in a study of blood T cell repertoires in COVID-19. Sequencing used immunoSEQ multiplex PCR; TCRdb keeps in-frame clones, though not all of them. The sample lists some 260,000 clones, about 86% occurring once. The sequencing input was PBMCs or T cells enriched from blood (not recorded which). Source of these receptors: a man younger than 40 with acute COVID-19.

The chain has TRBV9 and TRBJ1-1; D gene ambiguous. The CDR3 runs 16 residues. Germline V gives CDR1 SGDLS, CDR2 YYNGEE. Trimming took off 0 bases at V and 4 bases at J, with 16 bases between the two ends. The CDR3 DNA reads TGTGCCAGCAGCGTAGGTCGGGTGAGGGCAGCCACTGAAGCTTTCTTT. This gives the protein CASSVGRVRAATEAFF.

CDR3 DNA sequence: TGCGCCAGCAGCCTGGCTACAGGACCAAATCAGCCCCAGCATTTT. It codes for CASSLATGPNQPQHF. The chain is built from TRBV5-1 and TRBJ1-5, with D tentatively TRBD1 (5 bases). The CDR3 is 15 residues long. Germline V gene lookup returns CDR1 SGHRS and CDR2 YFSETQ. Trimming removed 4 bases at V and 4 bases at J, with 15 bases between.

CDR3 residues: CASSLSNTEAFF. In nucleotides, the CDR3 is TGTGCCAGCAGCTTATCTAATACTGAAGCTTTCTTT. This chain links TRBV11-3 with TRBJ1-1; D is unclear. There are 12 residues in the CDR3. Germline values: CDR1 SGHNT, CDR2 YENEEA. Trimming cost V 2 bases and J 5 bases, with 6 bases left between them.

This chain uses TRBV6-5 with TRBJ2-1, with 7 bases lining up with TRBD2. Per the germline V gene, CDR1 is MNHEY and CDR2 is SVGAGI. The CDR3 is made up of 15 amino acids. V trimming: 4 bases; J trimming: 0 bases; junction bases outside the gene matches: 3. DNA for the CDR3: TGTGCCAGCAGTTGGGGGGGAAGCTCCTACAATGAGCAGTTCTTC. This translates into CASSWGGSSYNEQFF.

This rearrangement joins TRBV19 to TRBJ1-1, with D uncertain. The CDR3 contains 11 residues. The germline V gene encodes CDR1 LNHDA and CDR2 SQIVND (reference sequence). V was pared by 6 bases and J by 6 bases, with 8 bases between. The CDR3 loop reads CASRLGAEAFF. DNA of the CDR3: TGTGCCAGTAGACTCGGAGCTGAAGCTTTCTTT.

V gene TRBV27 combines with J gene TRBJ2-6; tentative D call: TRBD1 (6 bases). Germline lookup yields CDR1 MNHEY and CDR2 SMNVEV (reference sequence). V lost 2 bases to trimming and J lost 0 bases, with 14 bases between them. The CDR3 spans 18 residues. The CDR3 DNA follows: TGTGCCAGCAGTTTAGAGGGACACGACCCCTCTGGGGCCAACGTCCTGACTTTC. Residues: CASSLEGHDPSGANVLTF.

A remark on this clone: An end of the junction does not agree with germline; a read error may underlie this. The J gene is TRBJ2-1, the V gene TRBV7-7, with 15 bases aligning to TRBD2. Germline V gene sequence: CDR1 SSHAT, CDR2 FNYEAQ (reference sequence). This CDR3 region has 16 residues. The CDR3 DNA reads as TGTGCTAGCAGCCCGGGACTAGCGGGAGGCGGCAATGAGCAGTTCTTC. Its translation: CASSPGLAGGGNEQFF.

The V and J genes are TRBV6-1 and TRBJ2-1; perhaps TRBD1 as D (5 bases). The CDR3 covers 12 residues. Trimming shortened V by 3 bases and J by 12 bases, and 12 bases separated the two germline ends. The V gene's germline CDR1 is MNHNS and CDR2 SASEGT. The CDR3 sequence: CASSDFVDRQFF. The DNA for the CDR3 is TGTGCCAGCAGTGATTTCGTCGACAGGCAGTTCTTC.

As to this clone: Compared with germline, one end of the junction differs, possibly owing to a read error. The V gene is TRBV5-1, the J gene TRBJ1-2; tentatively, D is TRBD1 (5 bases). Looked up from germline, CDR1 is SGHRS and CDR2 is YFSETQ. The CDR3 is made up of 13 amino acids. Here the CDR3 DNA reads TGTGCCAGCAGCCCGGAGGGGTGGAATGGCTACACCTTC. Amino acid sequence: CASSPEGWNGYTF.

The chain joins TRBV7-3 to TRBJ2-2, with D unresolved. Germline V gives CDR1 SGHTA, CDR2 FQGTGA. V was pared by 2 bases and J by 5 bases, with 6 bases between. The length of the CDR3 is 13 residues. CDR3 bases: TGTGCCAGCAGCTTACAATTGACCGGGGAGCTGTTTTTT. Its translation is CASSLQLTGELFF.

The V and J genes are TRBV6-5 and TRBJ1-2, with unresolved D. Per the germline V gene, CDR1 is MNHEY and CDR2 is SVGAGI. The V and J ends lost 5 bases and 0 bases respectively, with 7 bases between them. The CDR3 has 13 amino acids. CDR3 sequence: CASSRGSNYGYTF. DNA of the CDR3: TGTGCCAGCAGTCGAGGGTCTAACTATGGCTACACCTTC.

V is TRBV29-1 and J is TRBJ2-1; the match to TRBD2 covers 9 bases. CDR1 and CDR2 (germline): SQVTM, ANQGSEA. This CDR3 is built from 15 residues. The J segment lost 8 bases and the V segment lost 6 bases, leaving 14 bases of the junction unmatched. CDR3 in amino acids: CSVKAGGGVSDEQFF. The CDR3 DNA reads TGCAGCGTCAAAGCCGGCGGGGGGGTATCGGATGAGCAGTTCTTC.

The V call is TRBV28, the J call TRBJ2-5, with TRBD1 identical over 8 bases. The CDR3 spans 15 residues. The germline gives CDR1 MDHEN, CDR2 SYDVKM. The trim removed 5 bases at V and 2 bases at J, leaving 7 bases unmatched. The CDR3 DNA is TGTGCCAGCAGTCAGACAGGGGTACCACAAGAGACCCAGTACTTC. Translated, it gives CASSQTGVPQETQYF.

The genes are TRBV24-1 and TRBJ2-1, with 10 nucleotides matching TRBD1. V dropped 4 bases and J dropped 5; count of bases not matched to a gene: 7. The CDR3 contains 16 residues. Germline CDR1 and CDR2: KGHDR and SFDVKD. The CDR3 protein is CATSDLGTGVNNEQFF. The CDR3 DNA reads TGTGCCACCAGTGACCTAGGGACAGGGGTAAACAATGAGCAGTTCTTC.

The chain uses TRBV5-8 and TRBJ2-1, with TRBD1 matching over 8 bases. This CDR3 is built from 16 residues. Losses at the gene ends were 3 bases for V and 4 bases for J; bases not matched to a gene: 9. Germline V gene data show CDR1 as SGHTS and CDR2 as YDEGEE. CDR3 in DNA: TGTGCCAGCAGCTCCCGGACCCGGACAGGGTACAATGAGCAGTTCTTC. It is translated as CASSSRTRTGYNEQFF.

The count of this clone is one. The chain carries TRBV18 and TRBJ2-7, with D unresolved. Germline-derived CDR1 and CDR2 are KGHSH and LQKENI. This CDR3 has 14 residues. The ends were cut back, 6 bases at V and 6 bases at J, with 18 bases in the middle. The CDR3 sequence: CASSPLASATEQYV. CDR3 nucleotides: TGTGCCAGCTCCCCCCTGGCTAGTGCGACCGAGCAGTACGTC.

The V call is TRBV28, the J call TRBJ1-6, with 10 positions matching TRBD1. The V segment lost 5 bases and the J segment 5 bases; nucleotides outside the gene matches: 6. The CDR3 spans 16 residues. The germline CDR1 and CDR2 sequences are MDHEN and SYDVKM. The CDR3 DNA follows: TGTGCCAGCAGTACCGGGACAGGGGTAGATAATTCACCCCTCCACTTT. Its translation is CASSTGTGVDNSPLHF.

V is TRBV27 and J is TRBJ2-3, with D perhaps matching TRBD1 (6 bases). V dropped 4 bases and J dropped 3 bases, with 17 bases sitting between them. Germline loops: CDR1 MNHEY, CDR2 SMNVEV (reference sequence). The CDR3 runs 16 residues. The CDR3 sequence is CASSWDNRADTDTQYF. The CDR3 DNA reads TGTGCCAGCAGTTGGGACAACAGGGCGGATACAGATACGCAGTATTTT.

The chain uses TRBV5-6 and TRBJ2-4; D perhaps matches TRBD2 (5 bases). Germline assignment: CDR1 SGHDT and CDR2 YYEEEE. This CDR3 is built from 16 residues. The V end was cut by 3 bases, the J end by 6 bases, with 19 bases between. DNA of the CDR3: TGTGCCAGCAGCTCCGGAGAAGGGAGTCGCGGAAACATTCAGTACTTC. Its protein product is CASSSGEGSRGNIQYF.

Comment on this clone: A far larger clone differs by one base, so this is likely a read error. The J gene is TRBJ2-2, the V gene TRBV25-1; no firm D call. Germline values: CDR1 MGHDK, CDR2 SYGVNS. The CDR3 has 13 amino acids. The V and J ends lost 4 bases and 3 bases respectively, with 6 bases between them. This chain's CDR3 is CASSAEDTGELFF. The CDR3 DNA reads TGTGCCAGCAGTGCAGAGGACACCGGGGAGCTGTTTTTT.